This T cell receptor (beta chain) is from a study of control samples from healthy donors and cancer patients. This clone was seen just once. The assay was immunoSEQ multiplex PCR, and TCRdb's table has in-frame clones only and misses some. The table shows about 150,000 clones, with 90% to 95% occurring only once. Sequencing was performed on blood. The clonotype originates from a woman in her twenties or thirties in good health.

CDR3 amino acids: CASSNLAGGNTGELFF. CDR3 nucleotide sequence: TGTGCCAGCAGCAACCTAGCGGGAGGAAACACCGGGGAGCTGTTTTTT. The genes are TRBV13 and TRBJ2-2, with 11 bases that match TRBD2. This CDR3 spans 16 amino acids. CDR1 is PRHDT and CDR2 is FYEKMQ in the germline V gene (reference sequence). Losses at the gene ends were 5 bases for V and 2 bases for J; bases not matched to a gene: 4. Full variable domain (outside the CDR3, taken from reference TRBV13 and TRBJ2-2): AAGVIQSPRHLIKEKRETATLKCYPIPRHDTVYWYQQGPGQDPQFLISFYEKMQSDKGSIPDRFSAQQFSDYHSELNMSSLELGDSALYFCASSNLAGGNTGELFFGEGSRLTVL.